Here is one T cell receptor (beta chain) with its context. These data originate in a study of blood T cell repertoires in COVID-19. Study in general: Samples representing acute and convalescent COVID-19 were sourced from the United States, Italy and Spain. The cDNA or gDNA used as material had been derived from T cells, B-cell-depleted T cells, or PBMCs.

Original analysis: Estimation of nucleated cell counts was performed using reference gene primer amplification. Method: immunoSEQ multiplex PCR; TCRdb's copy keeps in-frame clones and lacks some. The V and J calls and clone size were taken over from that table, and D and trimming were inferred from the DNA. The profile covers a few hundred thousand clones, with 80% to 90% appearing a single time and over 2% taken by the ten largest. Germline lookup yields CDR1 LNHDA and CDR2 SQIVND (reference sequence). With 5 bases removed from V and 5 bases from J, the gap between germline ends came to 12 bases. The CDR3 loop spans 13 amino acids.

Sequenced: peripheral blood. The genes are TRBV19 and TRBJ1-2, with D possibly TRBD1 on 5 matching bases. The sequence was obtained from a man aged 25 to 45 who had recovered from COVID-19. The DNA of the CDR3 is TGTGCCAGTAGTCCCGACAGATGGTATGGCTACACCTTC. Amino acid sequence: CASSPDRWYGYTF.